The T cell receptor beta chain under discussion was sequenced for a study of control samples from healthy donors and cancer patients. On this clone: The sample holds other DNA sequences that translate to the same CDR3.

The CDR3 runs to 13 residues. Between the trimmed V and J ends, which lost 5 bases and 1 base, there was a span of 8 bases. In germline, CDR1 is SEHNR, CDR2 FQNEAQ (reference sequence). Sequencing used immunoSEQ multiplex PCR; TCRdb keeps in-frame clones, though not all of them. The repertoire holds some 120,000 clones, around 87% seen once, with 2.9% in the top ten. The sequenced sample consisted of blood. The chain uses TRBV7-9 and TRBJ1-1; D uncertain. The receptor was derived from a man between 60 and 70 years old in good health. The chain's CDR3 is CASSRTANTEAFF. CDR3 nucleotides: TGTGCCAGCAGCCGGACGGCGAACACTGAAGCTTTCTTT.